This is a list of T cell receptor beta chains from one sample in a study of PD-1 blockade in classical Hodgkin lymphoma. Method: immunoSEQ multiplex PCR; TCRdb's copy keeps in-frame clones and lacks some. The sample holds almost 95,000 clones, 83% seen once. This sample comprised peripheral blood mononuclear cells (PBMCs), obtained before the fourth cycle of nivolumab. Receptor source: a human donor with classical Hodgkin lymphoma. Both conserved end residues are part of each CDR3. A D gene is named only where the DNA matches it firmly. For some rows the clone size is stated as once, few or many, or as a class when expanded; others skip it.

CDR3aa | CDR3nt | abundance | j_gene | len | d_gene | v_gene
CASSKGRGGPTDTQYF | TGTGCCAGTAGTAAGGGGCGGGGGGGTCCCACAGATACGCAGTATTTT | NA | TRBJ2-3 | 16 | TRBD2 | TRBV19
CAISAGEAFGNTIYF | TGTGCCATCAGTGCAGGGGAGGCTTTTGGAAACACCATATATTTT | NA | TRBJ1-3 | 15 | NA | TRBV10-3
CASRRDRTGELFF | TGCGCCAGCAGGAGGGATCGGACCGGGGAGCTGTTTTTT | NA | TRBJ2-2 | 13 | NA | TRBV10-1
CASQVRETQYF | TGCGCCAGCCAAGTTCGAGAGACCCAGTACTTC | few | TRBJ2-5 | 11 | NA | TRBV5-1
CASSDRADSPLHF | TGTGCCAGCAGTGACAGGGCTGATTCACCCCTCCACTTT | NA | TRBJ1-6 | 13 | NA | TRBV2
CASSSQGQETQYF | TGTGCCAGCAGTTCCCAGGGGCAAGAGACCCAGTACTTC | NA | TRBJ2-5 | 13 | NA | TRBV6-5
CAWSPGGGYGYTF | TGTGCCTGGTCTCCAGGGGGCGGGTATGGCTACACCTTC | NA | TRBJ1-2 | 13 | TRBD1 | TRBV30
CASSYYIAGGSYEQFF | TGTGCCAGCAGTTACTACATAGCGGGAGGGTCCTATGAGCAGTTCTTC | NA | TRBJ2-1 | 16 | TRBD2 | TRBV6-5
CASGLTTYTAQYF | TGTGCTAGTGGTTTGACTACCTACACGGCGCAGTATTTT | NA | TRBJ2-3 | 13 | NA | TRBV12-5
CATSRDKTSPEAFF | TGTGCCACCAGCAGAGATAAAACCTCTCCTGAAGCTTTCTTT | NA | TRBJ1-1 | 14 | NA | TRBV15
CASSPTGGTYNEQFF | TGCGCCAGCAGTCCGACAGGGGGGACCTACAATGAGCAGTTCTTC | NA | TRBJ2-1 | 15 | TRBD1 | TRBV5-1
CASSKGTSLSPADTQYF | TGTGCCAGCAGCAAAGGGACTAGCCTCTCACCAGCGGATACGCAGTATTTT | NA | TRBJ2-3 | 17 | TRBD2 | TRBV9
CASLGLAGETQYF | TGTGCCAGCTTGGGACTAGCGGGAGAGACCCAGTACTTC | NA | TRBJ2-5 | 13 | TRBD2 | TRBV2
CASSVGSGADSYEQYF | TGTGCCAGCAGCGTAGGATCGGGGGCTGACTCCTACGAGCAGTACTTC | NA | TRBJ2-7 | 16 | NA | TRBV9